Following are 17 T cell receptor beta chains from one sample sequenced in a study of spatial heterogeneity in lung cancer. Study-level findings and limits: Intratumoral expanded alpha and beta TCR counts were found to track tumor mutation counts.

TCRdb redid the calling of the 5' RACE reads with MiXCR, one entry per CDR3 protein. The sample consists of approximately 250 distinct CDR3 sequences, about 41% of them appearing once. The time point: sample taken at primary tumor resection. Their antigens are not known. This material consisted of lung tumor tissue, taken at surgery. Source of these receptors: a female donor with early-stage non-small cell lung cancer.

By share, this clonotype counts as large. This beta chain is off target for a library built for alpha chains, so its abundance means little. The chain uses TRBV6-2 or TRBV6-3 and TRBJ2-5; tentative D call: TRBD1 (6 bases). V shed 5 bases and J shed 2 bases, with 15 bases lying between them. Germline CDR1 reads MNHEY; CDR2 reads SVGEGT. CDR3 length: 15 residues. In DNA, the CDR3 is TGTGCCAGCAGTCCACCGGGACACCCACAAGAGACCCAGTACTTC. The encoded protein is CASSPPGHPQETQYF.

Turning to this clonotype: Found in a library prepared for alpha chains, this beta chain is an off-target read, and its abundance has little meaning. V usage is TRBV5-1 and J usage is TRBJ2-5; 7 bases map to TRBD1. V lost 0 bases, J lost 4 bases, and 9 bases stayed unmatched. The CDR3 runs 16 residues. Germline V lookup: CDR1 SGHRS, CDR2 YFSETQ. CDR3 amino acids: CASSLAVTGAGETQYF. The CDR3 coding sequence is TGCGCCAGCAGCTTGGCCGTCACAGGGGCGGGAGAGACCCAGTACTTC.

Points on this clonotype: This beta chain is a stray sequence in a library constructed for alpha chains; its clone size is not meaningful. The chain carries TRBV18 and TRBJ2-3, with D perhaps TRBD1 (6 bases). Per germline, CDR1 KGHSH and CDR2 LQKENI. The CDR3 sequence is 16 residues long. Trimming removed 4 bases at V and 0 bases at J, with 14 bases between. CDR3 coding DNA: TGTGCCAGCTCACTCCAGGGGACGGGTAGCACAGATACGCAGTATTTT. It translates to CASSLQGTGSTDTQYF.

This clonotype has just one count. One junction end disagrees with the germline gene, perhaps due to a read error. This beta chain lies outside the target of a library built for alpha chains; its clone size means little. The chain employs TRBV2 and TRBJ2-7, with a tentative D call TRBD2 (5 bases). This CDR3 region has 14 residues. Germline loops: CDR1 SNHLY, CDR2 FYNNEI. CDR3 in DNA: TGTGCCAGCAAAAGAGTGCTAGCAGACTACGGGCAGTACTTC. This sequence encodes CASKRVLADYGQYF. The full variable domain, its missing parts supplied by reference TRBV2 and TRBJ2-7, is EPEVTQTPSHQVTQMGQEVILRCVPISNHLYFYWYRQILGQKVEFLVSFYNNEISEKSEIFDDQFSVERPDGSNFTLKIRSTKLEDSAMYFCASKRVLADYGQYFGPGTRLTVT.

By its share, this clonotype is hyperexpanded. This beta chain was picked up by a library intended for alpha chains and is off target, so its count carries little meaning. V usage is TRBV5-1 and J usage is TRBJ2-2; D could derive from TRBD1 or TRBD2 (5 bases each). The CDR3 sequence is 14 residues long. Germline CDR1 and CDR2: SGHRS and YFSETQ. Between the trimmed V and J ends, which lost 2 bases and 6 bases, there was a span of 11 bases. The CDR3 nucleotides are TGCGCCAGCAGCTTTACGGGGCTCCCCGGGGAGCTGTTTTTT. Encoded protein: CASSFTGLPGELFF.

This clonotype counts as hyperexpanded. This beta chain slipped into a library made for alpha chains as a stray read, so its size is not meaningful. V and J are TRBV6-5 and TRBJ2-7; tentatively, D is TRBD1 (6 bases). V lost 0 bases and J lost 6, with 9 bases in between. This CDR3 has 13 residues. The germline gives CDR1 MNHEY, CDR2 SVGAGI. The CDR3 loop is CASSYSRGSEQYF. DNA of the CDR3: TGTGCCAGCAGTTACTCGAGGGGGTCCGAGCAGTACTTC.

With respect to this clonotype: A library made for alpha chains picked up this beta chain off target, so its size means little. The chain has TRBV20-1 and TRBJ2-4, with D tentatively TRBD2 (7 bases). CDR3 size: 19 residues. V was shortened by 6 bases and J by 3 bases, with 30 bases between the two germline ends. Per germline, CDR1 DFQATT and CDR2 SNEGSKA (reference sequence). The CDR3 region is CSASILAEPTGGGKNIQYF. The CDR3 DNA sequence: TGCAGTGCGTCCATCCTAGCGGAGCCCACAGGAGGGGGCAAAAACATTCAGTACTTC.

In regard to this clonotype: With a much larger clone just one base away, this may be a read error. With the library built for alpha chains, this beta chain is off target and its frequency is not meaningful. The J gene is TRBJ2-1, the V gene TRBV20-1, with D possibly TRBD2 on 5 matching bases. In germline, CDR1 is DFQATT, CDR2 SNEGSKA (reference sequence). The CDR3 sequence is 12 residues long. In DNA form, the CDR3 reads TGCTGTGCCCCGGACTGGAACAATGAGCAGTTCTTC. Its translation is CCAPDWNNEQFF.

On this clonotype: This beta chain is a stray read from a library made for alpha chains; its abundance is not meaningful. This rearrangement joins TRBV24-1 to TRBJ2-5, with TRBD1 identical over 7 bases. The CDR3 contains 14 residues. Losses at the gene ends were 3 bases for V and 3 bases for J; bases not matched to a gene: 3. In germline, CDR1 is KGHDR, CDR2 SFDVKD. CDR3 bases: TGTGCCACCAGTGATGTTACAGGGGAAGAGACCCAGTACTTC. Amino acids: CATSDVTGEETQYF.

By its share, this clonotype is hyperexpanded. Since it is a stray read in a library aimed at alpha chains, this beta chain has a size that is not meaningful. The CDR3: CASSYSKGSEQYF. The CDR3 DNA sequence: TGTGCCAGCAGTTACTCGAAGGGGTCCGAGCAGTACTTC. V gene TRBV6-5 combines with J gene TRBJ2-7; a possible D gene is TRBD1 (5 bases). There are 13 residues in the CDR3. CDR1 is MNHEY and CDR2 is SVGAGI in the germline V gene. V lost 0 bases and J 6 bases, leaving 9 bases between the germline ends.

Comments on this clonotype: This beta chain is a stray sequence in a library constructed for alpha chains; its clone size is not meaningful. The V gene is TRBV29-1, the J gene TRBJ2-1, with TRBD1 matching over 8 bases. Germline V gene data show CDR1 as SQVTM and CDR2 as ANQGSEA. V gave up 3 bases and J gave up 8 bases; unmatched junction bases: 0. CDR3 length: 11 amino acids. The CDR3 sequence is CSVDRGHEQFF. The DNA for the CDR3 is TGCAGCGTTGACAGGGGGCATGAGCAGTTCTTC.

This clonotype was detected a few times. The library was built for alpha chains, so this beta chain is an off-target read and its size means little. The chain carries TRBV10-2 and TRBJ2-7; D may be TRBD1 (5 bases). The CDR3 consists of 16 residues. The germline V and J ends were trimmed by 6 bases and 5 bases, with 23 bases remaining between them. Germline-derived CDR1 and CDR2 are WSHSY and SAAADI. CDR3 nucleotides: TGCGCCAGCAGCCCACCACTGCAGGGCTTGTCTAACGAGCAGTACTTC. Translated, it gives CASSPPLQGLSNEQYF.

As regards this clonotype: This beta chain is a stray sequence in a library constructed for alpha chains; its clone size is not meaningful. CDR3 coding DNA: TGCAGTGCTTCTTCTACCGGGACAAATCCGTTCTTC. This gives the protein CSASSTGTNPFF. This chain uses TRBV20-1 with TRBJ2-1, with D perhaps matching TRBD1 (6 bases). The germline gives CDR1 DFQATT, CDR2 SNEGSKA (reference sequence). CDR3 length equals 12 residues. V dropped 5 bases and J dropped 15 bases, with 20 bases sitting between them.

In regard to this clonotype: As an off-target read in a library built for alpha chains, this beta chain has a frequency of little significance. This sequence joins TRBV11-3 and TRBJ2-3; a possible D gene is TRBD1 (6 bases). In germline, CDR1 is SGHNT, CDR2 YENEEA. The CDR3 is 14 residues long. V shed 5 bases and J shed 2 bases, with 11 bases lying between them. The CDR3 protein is CASSAQGHTDTQYF. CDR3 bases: TGTGCCAGCAGCGCTCAGGGACACACAGATACGCAGTATTTT.

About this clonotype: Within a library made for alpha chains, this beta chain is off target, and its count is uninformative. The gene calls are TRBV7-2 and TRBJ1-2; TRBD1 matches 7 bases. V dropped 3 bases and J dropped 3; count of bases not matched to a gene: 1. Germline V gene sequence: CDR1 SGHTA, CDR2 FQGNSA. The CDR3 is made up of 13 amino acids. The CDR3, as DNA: TGTGCCAGCAGCTTCGGACAGGACTATGGCTACACCTTC. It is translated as CASSFGQDYGYTF.

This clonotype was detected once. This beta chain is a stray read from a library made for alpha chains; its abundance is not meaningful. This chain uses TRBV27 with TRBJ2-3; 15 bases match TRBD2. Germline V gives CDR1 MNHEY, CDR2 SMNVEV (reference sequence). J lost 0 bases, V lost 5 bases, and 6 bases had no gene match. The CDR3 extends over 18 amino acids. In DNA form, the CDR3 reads TGTGCCAGCAGTCCCGGACTAGCGGGAGGGCGGAGCACAGATACGCAGTATTTT. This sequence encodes CASSPGLAGGRSTDTQYF.

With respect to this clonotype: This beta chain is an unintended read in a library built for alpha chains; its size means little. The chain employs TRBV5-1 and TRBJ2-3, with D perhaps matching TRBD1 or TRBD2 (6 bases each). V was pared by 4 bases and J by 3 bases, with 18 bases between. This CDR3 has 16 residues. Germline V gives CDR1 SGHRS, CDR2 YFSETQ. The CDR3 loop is CASSGGRRGETDTQYF. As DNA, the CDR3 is TGCGCCAGCAGCGGGGGCCGGCGGGGAGAAACAGATACGCAGTATTTT.